This T cell receptor (beta chain) was sequenced for a study of metastatic and nonmetastatic thyroid tumors. Study summary: Blood and tumor or nodule tissue repertoires from malignant and benign thyroid patients were compared. Study results and caveats: The reported finding was significantly higher TCR beta diversity in malignant thyroid tumors relative to benign nodules, in blood and tumor.

A remark on this clone: Its antigen is undetermined.

The ends were cut back, 0 bases at V and 8 bases at J, with 16 bases in the middle. Germline values: CDR1 SGHTA, CDR2 FQGTGA. There are 15 residues in the CDR3. In the original processing: Clinicopathological groups differed in CDR3, with these differences serving to build a distant-metastasis classifier for papillary thyroid cancer. TCRdb re-analyzed the PCR reads through MiXCR. What appears here as the V and J calls and clone size reflects TCRdb's work, not the paper's. Here the sample spans 20,000 to 25,000 clones, less than 35% being singletons. Thyroid surgery had not been preceded by any treatment in any patient.

The chain employs TRBV7-3 and TRBJ1-2, with D possibly TRBD1 on 5 matching bases. The receptor was derived from a female donor with papillary thyroid cancer or a benign thyroid nodule (not recorded which). Some clones in this sample may be carry-over from other donors' samples. Material: blood. The CDR3 sequence: CASSLTVGGDEGYTF. The DNA for the CDR3 is TGTGCCAGCAGCTTAACCGTTGGGGGGGATGAAGGCTACACCTTC.